This T cell receptor beta chain was retrieved from a study of OX40 agonist ivuxolimab in advanced cancers. The CDR3 covers 14 residues. Trimming took 5 bases from V and 4 from J, leaving 15 bases between them. Germline assignment: CDR1 MNHEY and CDR2 SMNVEV (reference sequence). TCRdb's copy holds only in-frame clones and misses some; the assay was immunoSEQ multiplex PCR. The sample shows over 45,000 clones, about 94% of them seen only once. This receptor was taken from an adult with an advanced solid tumor such as melanoma, head and neck, liver or kidney cancer. The chain couples TRBV27 to TRBJ2-7; D uncertain. Sequencing was performed on CD4+ or CD8+ T cells sorted from blood, taken in a trial of the OX40 agonist ivuxolimab. This CDR3 reads CASSPSGSIYEQYF. For the CDR3, the DNA is TGTGCCAGCAGTCCCTCCGGTAGCATATACGAGCAGTACTTC.